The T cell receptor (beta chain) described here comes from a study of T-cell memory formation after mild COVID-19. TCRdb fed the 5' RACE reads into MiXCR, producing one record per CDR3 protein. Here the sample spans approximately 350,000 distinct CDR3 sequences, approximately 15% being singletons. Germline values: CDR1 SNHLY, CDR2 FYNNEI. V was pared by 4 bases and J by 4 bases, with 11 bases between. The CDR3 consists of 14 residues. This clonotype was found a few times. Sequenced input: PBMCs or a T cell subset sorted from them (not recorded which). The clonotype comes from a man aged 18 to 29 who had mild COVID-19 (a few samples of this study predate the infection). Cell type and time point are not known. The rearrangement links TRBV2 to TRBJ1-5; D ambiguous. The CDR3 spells CASSVTGDNQPQHF. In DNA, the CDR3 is TGTGCCAGCAGTGTTACGGGAGATAATCAGCCCCAGCATTTT.